These 8 T cell receptor beta chains came from one sample sequenced in a study of blood T cell repertoires in COVID-19. Assay: immunoSEQ multiplex PCR; the TCRdb copy retains only in-frame clones and omits some. The sample comprises around 100,000 clones, 75% to 90% of which are singletons, and approximately 30% rests with the top ten. Source material: peripheral blood. These receptors originate from a woman older than 75 with acute or convalescent COVID-19.

V gene TRBV27 combines with J gene TRBJ1-2; 11 bases are a match to TRBD1. Germline CDR1 and CDR2: MNHEY and SMNVEV (reference sequence). The CDR3 runs 16 residues. V lost 5 bases and J lost 7; bases outside the gene matches: 12. CDR3 region: CASSPGQGARLLGYTF. Written as DNA, the CDR3 is TGTGCCAGCAGTCCCGGACAGGGGGCGAGGCTGCTTGGCTACACCTTC.

The V and J genes are TRBV27 and TRBJ1-4; D is perhaps TRBD1 (6 bases). V lost 1 base, J lost 13 bases, and 19 bases lay in between. This CDR3 is 15 amino acids long. Looked up from germline, CDR1 is MNHEY and CDR2 is SMNVEV (reference sequence). CDR3 loop: CASSLWSVPRGGLFF. The CDR3 nucleotides are TGTGCCAGCAGTTTATGGTCGGTCCCGCGAGGGGGACTGTTTTTT.

The chain uses TRBV30 and TRBJ2-7; TRBD2 might be the D (7 bases). CDR3 length: 14 amino acids. V gave up 2 bases and J gave up 5 bases, with 16 bases separating them. In germline, CDR1 is GTSNPN, CDR2 SVGIG (reference sequence). CDR3 sequence reads: CAWSRIGGQDEQYF. The CDR3 DNA reads as TGTGCCTGGAGTCGAATCGGGGGGCAGGACGAGCAGTACTTC.

The table lists this clone with a few counts. The genes are TRBV2 and TRBJ2-2; a weak D match, TRBD1 (5 bases). From germline, CDR1 is SNHLY and CDR2 FYNNEI. There are 15 residues in the CDR3. V lost 3 bases and J 0 bases, leaving 8 bases between the germline ends. CDR3 sequence: CASSDRVTNTGELFF. The CDR3 nucleotides are TGTGCCAGCAGTGACAGGGTTACGAACACCGGGGAGCTGTTTTTT.

This CDR3 is CASSPRTDTPGYGYTF. CDR3 DNA: TGCGCCAGCAGCCCCCGGACAGATACCCCCGGCTATGGCTACACCTTC. This rearrangement joins TRBV5-1 to TRBJ1-2, with D possibly being TRBD1 (6 bases). In germline, CDR1 is SGHRS, CDR2 YFSETQ. The CDR3 sequence is 16 residues long. V was trimmed by 4 bases and J by 4 bases, leaving 20 bases between them.

This chain joins TRBV7-2 and TRBJ2-7; tentative D call: TRBD1 (5 bases). The CDR3 is made up of 15 amino acids. Germline lookup yields CDR1 SGHTA and CDR2 FQGNSA. The V end was cut by 2 bases, the J end by 0 bases, with 11 bases between. The CDR3 nucleotides are TGTGCCAGCAGCTTACGTGGGCAGGGCTCCTACGAGCAGTACTTC. This codes for CASSLRGQGSYEQYF.

There are a few counts of this clone. The rearrangement links TRBV5-6 to TRBJ1-2; D gene unclear. Deletions cut 6 bases from V and 8 bases from J, with 11 bases between. The germline V gene has CDR1 SGHDT and CDR2 YYEEEE. The CDR3 has 11 residues. DNA for the CDR3: TGTGCCAGCAAATGGGCCGGAGGCTACACCTTC. Translated, it gives CASKWAGGYTF.

The rearrangement uses TRBV5-6 and TRBJ2-7; TRBD2 matches 9 bases. The CDR3 length is 15 residues. Germline CDR1 is SGHDT and CDR2 is YYEEEE. V trimming: 3 bases; J trimming: 0 bases; junction bases outside the gene matches: 4. CDR3 sequence reads: CASSSRGGGSYEQYF. The DNA for the CDR3 is TGTGCCAGCAGCTCTCGCGGGGGGGGCTCCTACGAGCAGTACTTC.